The next 31 T cell receptor beta chains were all read from a single sample in a study of blood T cell repertoires in COVID-19 (TCRdb year 2020). Library construction relied on the immunoSEQ multiplex PCR assay. The clones in this table, taken by TCRdb from immuneACCESS, are in-frame only. Not every clone is retained; where verified, under half of the shortfall comes from an unresolved V gene, and the cause of the rest is unknown. The sample yields under 300,000 clones; 80% to 90% were counted once. The ten biggest clones cover roughly 14% of the sample. The sample was peripheral blood. Receptors originate from a woman in her 70s with COVID-19, enrolled during active disease.

This chain uses TRBV28 with TRBJ1-2; no definite D call. From germline, CDR1 is MDHEN and CDR2 SYDVKM. This CDR3 contains 13 residues. V gave up 3 bases and J gave up 8 bases, with 13 bases separating them. The DNA for the CDR3 is TGTGCCAGCAGTTTGACCGGCGGATGGGGCTACACCTTC. This sequence encodes CASSLTGGWGYTF.

Comment on this clone: The sample holds other DNA sequences that translate to the same CDR3. The chain carries TRBV19 and TRBJ1-5, with unresolved D. This CDR3 has 14 amino acids. Germline lookup yields CDR1 LNHDA and CDR2 SQIVND (reference sequence). Trimming took 0 bases from V and 3 from J, leaving 6 bases between them. CDR3 sequence reads: CASSIEGVNQPQHF. The CDR3, as DNA: TGTGCCAGTAGTATAGAGGGCGTCAATCAGCCCCAGCATTTT.

The J gene is TRBJ2-3, the V gene TRBV5-1; the match to TRBD1 covers 9 bases. After removal of 9 bases from V and 2 bases from J, the junction contained 4 bases not matched to a gene. The germline CDR1 and CDR2 sequences are SGHRS and YFSETQ. CDR3 length: 13 amino acids. In DNA, the CDR3 is TGCGCCACCCACAGGGGGCCCACAGATACGCAGTATTTT. Protein: CATHRGPTDTQYF. Using reference TRBV5-1 and TRBJ2-3 for the parts outside the CDR3, the full variable domain is KAGVTQTPRYLIKTRGQQVTLSCSPISGHRSVSWYQQTPGQGLQFLFEYFSETQRNKGNFPGRFSGRQFSNSRSEMNVSTLELGDSALYLCATHRGPTDTQYFGPGTRLTVL.

This clone has more than one count but fewer than ten. Here the CDR3 DNA reads TGTGCTAGTGGATCCGGGGGAACGGGGCAGCCCCAGCATTTT. Translation gives CASGSGGTGQPQHF. The chain recombines TRBV12-5 with TRBJ1-5; D might be TRBD1 (5 bases). Deletions cut 6 bases from V and 7 bases from J, with 16 bases between. The CDR3 contains 14 residues. Germline V gene data show CDR1 as LGHNT and CDR2 as FRNRAP.

This chain links TRBV24-1 with TRBJ2-2; D may be TRBD1 (6 bases). Trimming took off 7 bases at V and 5 bases at J, with 19 bases between the two ends. The germline CDR1 and CDR2 sequences are KGHDR and SFDVKD. The CDR3 totals 16 residues. The CDR3 nucleotides read TGTGCCACCAGCCCCCAGGGGCAGGTAGGGACCGGGGAGCTGTTTTTT. This encodes CATSPQGQVGTGELFF.

This chain connects TRBV2 to TRBJ1-4; 8 positions agree with TRBD1. The V gene's germline CDR1 is SNHLY and CDR2 FYNNEI. This CDR3 is 15 amino acids long. Trimming took 2 bases from V and 7 from J; bases not matched to a gene: 6. The CDR3 is CASSESGTGIEKLFF. CDR3 DNA sequence: TGTGCCAGCAGTGAATCGGGGACAGGTATTGAAAAACTGTTTTTT.

In its sample, this clone was seen a few times. The chain employs TRBV7-9 and TRBJ2-5; 9 nucleotides agree with TRBD1. Germline loops: CDR1 SEHNR, CDR2 FQNEAQ (reference sequence). This CDR3 has 15 residues. After removal of 2 bases from V and 5 bases from J, the junction contained 6 bases not matched to a gene. The CDR3 DNA reads TGTGCCAGCAGCTTAAGGGGACAGGGAGGGGAGACCCAGTACTTC. Translated: CASSLRGQGGETQYF.

The rearrangement links TRBV10-2 to TRBJ2-2; D possibly corresponds to TRBD2 (6 bases). The V and J ends lost 0 bases and 11 bases respectively, with 10 bases between them. Looked up from germline, CDR1 is WSHSY and CDR2 is SAAADI. This CDR3 region has 13 residues. The CDR3 bases are TGCGCCAGCAGTGAGTCGGGACTCATCGAGCTGTTTTTT. This gives the protein CASSESGLIELFF.

This chain uses TRBV5-5 with TRBJ2-7; possibly TRBD2 for D (6 bases). This CDR3 contains 15 residues. V lost 0 bases to trimming and J lost 6 bases, with 16 bases between them. Germline V gene lookup returns CDR1 SGHKS and CDR2 YYEKEE (reference sequence). CDR3 sequence: CASSLDWDLRSEQYF. CDR3 coding DNA: TGTGCCAGCAGCTTGGACTGGGACTTGAGGAGCGAGCAGTACTTC.

This clone has a handful of counts. V gene TRBV27 combines with J gene TRBJ2-1; a weak D match, TRBD2 (6 bases). Germline-derived CDR1 and CDR2 are MNHEY and SMNVEV (reference sequence). This CDR3 is built from 16 residues. Trimming took 6 bases from V and 0 from J, leaving 15 bases between them. The CDR3 bases are TGTGCCAGCAGCACTCCCCGGGGGAGCTCCTACAATGAGCAGTTCTTC. It is translated as CASSTPRGSSYNEQFF.

CDR3 residues: CASSSLQGRETEAFF. CDR3 sequence (DNA): TGCGCCAGCAGCTCACTACAGGGTAGGGAAACTGAAGCTTTCTTT. V is TRBV5-1 and J is TRBJ1-1, with D perhaps matching TRBD1 (6 bases). V lost 3 bases to trimming and J lost 5 bases, with 17 bases between them. This CDR3 is 15 amino acids long. The V gene's germline CDR1 is SGHRS and CDR2 YFSETQ. The complete variable domain, with remaining parts taken from reference TRBV5-1 and TRBJ1-1, reads KAGVTQTPRYLIKTRGQQVTLSCSPISGHRSVSWYQQTPGQGLQFLFEYFSETQRNKGNFPGRFSGRQFSNSRSEMNVSTLELGDSALYLCASSSLQGRETEAFFGQGTRLTVV.

The chain employs TRBV12-3 or TRBV12-4 and TRBJ2-1; 14 bases map to TRBD2. Unmatched junction bases numbered 5, after V lost 7 bases and J lost 12 bases. The CDR3 is 13 amino acids. In DNA, the CDR3 is TGTGCCAGCATCCGGACTAGCGGGGGGTGGCAGTTCTTC. Its protein product is CASIRTSGGWQFF.

The chain employs TRBV24-1 and TRBJ1-2, with TRBD1 matching 8 bases. Trimming removed 1 base from V and 8 bases from J; junction bases left unmatched: 8. Germline CDR1 and CDR2: KGHDR and SFDVKD. CDR3 size: 15 residues. The CDR3 reads CATSDFDRGGWGYTF. The CDR3 DNA follows: TGTGCCACCAGTGATTTTGACAGGGGAGGCTGGGGCTACACCTTC.

The chain has TRBV5-1 and TRBJ2-6; a weak D match, TRBD2 (5 bases). Germline CDR1 and CDR2: SGHRS and YFSETQ. This CDR3 comprises 19 residues. V was clipped by 0 bases and J by 4 bases, with 20 bases between them. The CDR3 DNA sequence: TGCGCCAGCAGCTTGGATTTGCCACACCAGAGGGCAGGGGCCAACGTCCTGACTTTC. This gives the protein CASSLDLPHQRAGANVLTF.

The chain combines TRBV28 with TRBJ1-1; 7 nucleotides line up with TRBD1. Losses at the gene ends were 5 bases for V and 8 bases for J; bases not matched to a gene: 5. Germline CDR1 reads MDHEN; CDR2 reads SYDVKM. This CDR3 comprises 12 residues. CDR3 loop: CASSRDSPEAFF. The CDR3 region has the DNA TGTGCCAGCAGTCGGGACAGCCCCGAAGCTTTCTTT.

The rearrangement links TRBV24-1 to TRBJ1-4, with 8 nucleotides matching TRBD1. The ends lost 4 bases at V and 7 bases at J; junction bases unmatched: 10. Germline V gene sequence: CDR1 KGHDR, CDR2 SFDVKD. The CDR3 consists of 16 residues. CDR3 DNA: TGTGCCACCAGTGAGGGCGGACAGGGTCCTGGTGAAAAACTGTTTTTT. It translates to CATSEGGQGPGEKLFF.

V and J are TRBV5-6 and TRBJ1-1; 8 bases fit TRBD1. The germline gives CDR1 SGHDT, CDR2 YYEEEE. V shed 5 bases and J 3 bases; nucleotides not matched to a gene: 9. CDR3 length equals 15 residues. The CDR3 sequence is CASSPGQGGYTEAFF. CDR3 nucleotides: TGTGCCAGCAGTCCCGGACAGGGAGGGTACACTGAAGCTTTCTTT. The full variable domain, its missing parts supplied by reference TRBV5-6 and TRBJ1-1, is DAGVTQSPTHLIKTRGQQVTLRCSPKSGHDTVSWYQQALGQGPQFIFQYYEEEERQRGNFPDRFSGHQFPNYSSELNVNALLLGDSALYLCASSPGQGGYTEAFFGQGTRLTVV.

The J gene is TRBJ2-7, the V gene TRBV6-5; 7 bases align to TRBD1. CDR3 length equals 14 residues. The J segment lost 2 bases and the V segment lost 7 bases, leaving 8 bases of the junction unmatched. Per germline, CDR1 MNHEY and CDR2 SVGAGI. The CDR3 here is CASTPDRIAYEQYF. As DNA, the CDR3 is TGTGCCAGCACCCCGGACAGGATCGCCTACGAGCAGTACTTC.

V and J are TRBV12-3 or TRBV12-4 and TRBJ2-5; tentatively, D is TRBD2 (5 bases). The CDR3 spans 11 residues. The V and J ends lost 1 base and 13 bases respectively, with 10 bases between them. The CDR3 nucleotides read TGTGCCAGCAGTTTAGGGCGGGCCACGTACTTC. Translation: CASSLGRATYF.

This chain uses TRBV7-9 with TRBJ1-1; TRBD1 agrees at 8 bases. The germline V gene has CDR1 SEHNR and CDR2 FQNEAQ (reference sequence). Unmatched junction bases numbered 1, after V lost 3 bases and J lost 1 base. The CDR3 contains 14 residues. CDR3 sequence reads: CASSLTGENTEAFF. The CDR3 bases are TGTGCCAGCAGCTTGACAGGGGAGAACACTGAAGCTTTCTTT.

The CDR3 spells CASSQDRGLENNYGYTF. The CDR3 nucleotides read TGCGCCAGCAGCCAAGACAGGGGGCTAGAGAATAACTATGGCTACACCTTC. This chain links TRBV4-3 with TRBJ1-2, with 8 bases lining up with TRBD1. The CDR3 consists of 17 residues. CDR1 and CDR2 from the germline V gene are LGHNA and YSLEER. Trimming removed 0 bases from V and 1 base from J; junction bases left unmatched: 7.

The chain uses TRBV4-1 and TRBJ2-1, with 8 positions matching TRBD2. After removal of 1 base from V and 0 bases from J, the junction contained 14 bases not matched to a gene. The CDR3 covers 20 residues. Germline CDR1 is MGHRA and CDR2 is YSYEKL. In DNA, the CDR3 is TGCGCCAGCAGCCAAGGCTTGCGGGCTAGCGGGTCTGGCTCCTACAATGAGCAGTTCTTC. Protein sequence: CASSQGLRASGSGSYNEQFF.

This clone was recorded once. The rearrangement uses TRBV7-9 and TRBJ2-5, with D perhaps matching TRBD2 (7 bases). V shed 6 bases and J shed 9 bases, with 17 bases lying between them. CDR3 length: 13 residues. The germline V gene encodes CDR1 SEHNR and CDR2 FQNEAQ (reference sequence). The CDR3 spells CASRGGASAAQYF. CDR3 sequence (DNA): TGTGCCAGCAGGGGGGGGGCCTCGGCGGCCCAGTACTTC.

J is TRBJ1-6 and V is TRBV30; 8 bases line up with TRBD1. This CDR3 comprises 15 residues. With 7 bases clipped from V and 5 bases from J, the junction kept 10 bases outside the gene matches. Germline V gene lookup returns CDR1 GTSNPN and CDR2 SVGIG (reference sequence). The CDR3 loop is CAYLPGTGDNSPLHF. The CDR3 nucleotides read TGTGCCTACCTCCCCGGGACAGGAGATAATTCACCCCTCCACTTT.

This clone was recorded once. The chain employs TRBV6-5 and TRBJ1-6, with 12 bases lining up with TRBD1. Per the germline V gene, CDR1 is MNHEY and CDR2 is SVGAGI. The J segment lost 9 bases and the V segment lost 6 bases, leaving 3 bases of the junction unmatched. The CDR3 loop spans 14 amino acids. The CDR3 coding sequence is TGTGCCAGCAGCCGGGACAGGGGGCCTTCACCCCTCCACTTT. Encoded protein: CASSRDRGPSPLHF.

The chain is built from TRBV5-4 and TRBJ2-5; 7 nucleotides match TRBD1. The CDR3 extends over 15 amino acids. Germline trimming cut 0 bases from V and 1 base from J; bases unmatched to any gene: 3. The germline V gene encodes CDR1 SGHNT and CDR2 YYREEE (reference sequence). The CDR3 protein is CASSLGQGPQETQYF. The CDR3, as DNA: TGTGCCAGCAGCTTGGGACAGGGTCCCCAAGAGACCCAGTACTTC.

The V gene is TRBV28, the J gene TRBJ2-7; D is undetermined. Germline lookup yields CDR1 MDHEN and CDR2 SYDVKM. The CDR3 totals 14 residues. The V end lost 1 base, the J end lost 0 bases, and 7 bases lay between the germline ends. The CDR3 bases are TGTGCCAGCAGTTTATTCGTCTCCTCCTACGAGCAGTACTTC. Translation: CASSLFVSSYEQYF.

V and J are TRBV6-1 and TRBJ2-3; D is possibly TRBD2 (6 bases). The germline V gene has CDR1 MNHNS and CDR2 SASEGT. This CDR3 contains 16 residues. Trimming took 4 bases from V and 3 from J, leaving 17 bases between them. CDR3 in amino acids: CASSVLLGGETDTQYF. The DNA for the CDR3 is TGTGCCAGCAGTGTCTTGTTAGGCGGGGAGACAGATACGCAGTATTTT.

V and J are TRBV28 and TRBJ1-1; TRBD1 matches at 8 bases. The CDR3 extends over 13 amino acids. Germline values: CDR1 MDHEN, CDR2 SYDVKM. The junction had 8 bases not matched to a gene; V was cut back by 9 bases and J by 5 bases. CDR3 DNA: TGTGCCAGTATCAGGGGGCTGGAGACTGAAGCTTTCTTT. Amino acids: CASIRGLETEAFF.

The chain links TRBV5-1 to TRBJ2-5, with a tentative D call TRBD1 (5 bases). Germline CDR1 and CDR2: SGHRS and YFSETQ. The CDR3 loop spans 13 amino acids. V shed 4 bases and J shed 4 bases, with 11 bases lying between them. The CDR3 region has the DNA TGCGCCAGCAGCGTAGGGGTCTCAGAGACCCAGTACTTC. Translated: CASSVGVSETQYF.

The V and J genes are TRBV3-1 (or the pseudogene TRBV3-2) and TRBJ2-6, with D possibly matching TRBD2 (6 bases). The germline gives CDR1 LGHDT, CDR2 YNNKEL (reference sequence). CDR3 length: 15 residues. Between the trimmed V and J ends, which lost 2 bases and 1 base, there was a span of 6 bases. CDR3 sequence: CASSQRGSGANVLTF. The CDR3 region has the DNA TGTGCCAGCAGCCAACGGGGGTCTGGGGCCAACGTCCTGACTTTC.